The rows below give T cell receptor beta chains drawn from one sample of a study of T-cell reconstitution after alpha-beta-depleted transplantation in children. A single record per CDR3 protein comes from TCRdb applying MiXCR to the PCR reads. This table holds about 690,000 distinct CDR3 sequences, approximately 16% found once. Sequencing was performed on PBMCs from the stem cell graft donor, taken from the stem cell graft. The origin of the receptors is a human donor who donated a stem cell graft to a child with acute myeloid leukemia. CDR3s include the opening cysteine and the closing phenylalanine or tryptophan. Fields, in order: D gene, V gene, J gene, clone size, CDR3 protein, CDR3 DNA. The D gene is left open where the match is weak. Clone size, where shown, is once, few, many, or a class for clones that have expanded.

d_call: NA
v_call: TRBV2
j_call: TRBJ1-1
clone_size: few
cdr3_aa: CAIKGGTEAFF
cdr3_nt: TGTGCCATTAAGGGGGGAACTGAAGCTTTCTTT

d_call: NA
v_call: TRBV12-3/TRBV12-4
j_call: TRBJ2-7
clone_size: many
cdr3_aa: CASTGDLYEQYF
cdr3_nt: TGTGCCAGCACCGGGGACCTCTACGAGCAGTACTTC

d_call: TRBD1
v_call: TRBV20-1
j_call: TRBJ1-4
clone_size: many
cdr3_aa: CSARGVQGATNEKLFF
cdr3_nt: TGCAGTGCCCGAGGGGTGCAGGGGGCAACTAATGAAAAACTGTTTTTT

d_call: NA
v_call: TRBV20-1
j_call: TRBJ2-5
clone_size: many
cdr3_aa: CSARDVSQETQYF
cdr3_nt: TGCAGTGCTAGAGATGTCAGTCAAGAGACCCAGTACTTC

d_call: TRBD2
v_call: TRBV24-1
j_call: TRBJ2-7
clone_size: many
cdr3_aa: CATSAGGSPSYEQYF
cdr3_nt: TGTGCCACCAGTGCGGGAGGGAGTCCTTCCTACGAGCAGTACTTC

d_call: NA
v_call: TRBV20-1
j_call: TRBJ2-2
clone_size: many
cdr3_aa: CSAPSRAGTGELFF
cdr3_nt: TGCAGTGCCCCCAGCAGGGCGGGAACCGGGGAGCTGTTTTTT

d_call: NA
v_call: TRBV29-1
j_call: TRBJ2-5
clone_size: many
cdr3_aa: CSVGLVGETQYF
cdr3_nt: TGCAGCGTTGGACTAGTGGGAGAGACCCAGTACTTC

d_call: TRBD1
v_call: TRBV5-1
j_call: TRBJ1-1
clone_size: few
cdr3_aa: CASSDPQGVGTEAFF
cdr3_nt: TGCGCCAGCAGCGACCCACAGGGGGTGGGCACTGAAGCTTTCTTT

d_call: NA
v_call: TRBV27
j_call: TRBJ1-5
clone_size: once
cdr3_aa: CASSWAERQPQHF
cdr3_nt: TGTGCCAGCAGTTGGGCCGAACGCCAGCCCCAGCATTTT

d_call: NA
v_call: TRBV29-1
j_call: TRBJ1-1
clone_size: many
cdr3_aa: CSVWTANTEAFF
cdr3_nt: TGCAGCGTTTGGACGGCGAACACTGAAGCTTTCTTT

d_call: NA
v_call: TRBV10-3
j_call: TRBJ2-7
clone_size: few
cdr3_aa: CAISEKVMEQYF
cdr3_nt: TGTGCCATCAGTGAAAAGGTTATGGAGCAGTACTTC

d_call: NA
v_call: TRBV29-1
j_call: TRBJ2-3
clone_size: many
cdr3_aa: CSVAQSPDTQYF
cdr3_nt: TGCAGCGTTGCCCAGTCGCCGGATACGCAGTATTTT

d_call: NA
v_call: TRBV20-1
j_call: TRBJ2-2
clone_size: many
cdr3_aa: CSARVSHGTGELFF
cdr3_nt: TGCAGTGCTAGAGTATCTCACGGAACCGGGGAGCTGTTTTTT

d_call: NA
v_call: TRBV7-2
j_call: TRBJ1-4
clone_size: few
cdr3_aa: CASSAGLNEKLFF
cdr3_nt: TGTGCCAGCAGCGCCGGGCTTAATGAAAAACTGTTTTTT

d_call: TRBD1
v_call: TRBV20-1
j_call: TRBJ2-7
clone_size: many
cdr3_aa: CSAPGQGEQYF
cdr3_nt: TGCAGTGCTCCAGGACAGGGCGAGCAGTACTTC

d_call: TRBD1
v_call: TRBV7-2
j_call: TRBJ2-1
clone_size: NA
cdr3_aa: CASRRDRADNEQFF
cdr3_nt: TGTGCCAGCAGGAGGGACAGGGCTGACAATGAGCAGTTCTTC

d_call: NA
v_call: TRBV7-2
j_call: TRBJ1-5
clone_size: NA
cdr3_aa: CASSTEGIGNQPQHF
cdr3_nt: TGTGCCAGCAGCACCGAGGGGATAGGGAATCAGCCCCAGCATTTT

d_call: NA
v_call: TRBV20-1
j_call: TRBJ1-5
clone_size: many
cdr3_aa: CSAGGVYSNQPQHF
cdr3_nt: TGCAGTGCGGGGGGCGTTTATAGCAATCAGCCCCAGCATTTT

d_call: NA
v_call: TRBV29-1
j_call: TRBJ1-3
clone_size: many
cdr3_aa: CSGFSGNTIYF
cdr3_nt: TGCAGCGGATTCTCTGGAAACACCATATATTTT

d_call: NA
v_call: TRBV4-3
j_call: TRBJ2-6
clone_size: NA
cdr3_aa: CASSQGQLGVSGANVLTF
cdr3_nt: TGCGCCAGCAGCCAAGGGCAGTTGGGCGTCTCTGGGGCCAACGTCCTGACTTTC

d_call: TRBD1
v_call: TRBV7-2
j_call: TRBJ1-5
clone_size: many
cdr3_aa: CASSLAQGARQPQHF
cdr3_nt: TGTGCCAGCAGCTTAGCACAGGGGGCACGTCAGCCCCAGCATTTT

d_call: TRBD1
v_call: TRBV4-1
j_call: TRBJ2-7
clone_size: NA
cdr3_aa: CASSDSGTGVDEQYF
cdr3_nt: TGCGCCAGCAGCGATTCCGGGACAGGGGTCGACGAGCAGTACTTC

d_call: NA
v_call: TRBV20-1
j_call: TRBJ2-7
clone_size: many
cdr3_aa: CSATPTSYEQYF
cdr3_nt: TGCAGTGCTACCCCGACCAGCTACGAGCAGTACTTC

d_call: TRBD1
v_call: TRBV4-3
j_call: TRBJ2-3
clone_size: few
cdr3_aa: CASSQEWDRSTDTQYF
cdr3_nt: TGCGCCAGCAGCCAAGAGTGGGACAGGAGCACAGATACGCAGTATTTT

d_call: NA
v_call: TRBV5-1
j_call: TRBJ2-1
clone_size: once
cdr3_aa: CASRRRALGGPNNEQFF
cdr3_nt: TGCGCCAGCAGACGAAGGGCGTTGGGGGGGCCTAACAATGAGCAGTTCTTC

d_call: NA
v_call: TRBV7-2
j_call: TRBJ2-7
clone_size: few
cdr3_aa: CASSLEPPVEQYF
cdr3_nt: TGTGCCAGCAGCTTGGAGCCCCCCGTCGAGCAGTACTTC

d_call: NA
v_call: TRBV7-2
j_call: TRBJ2-5
clone_size: NA
cdr3_aa: CASSFRMAQYF
cdr3_nt: TGTGCCAGCAGCTTCCGTATGGCCCAGTACTTC

d_call: TRBD2
v_call: TRBV12-3/TRBV12-4
j_call: TRBJ2-4
clone_size: many
cdr3_aa: CASSLWFSGDNIQYF
cdr3_nt: TGTGCCAGCAGTTTGTGGTTTAGCGGGGACAACATTCAGTACTTC

d_call: TRBD1
v_call: TRBV6-2/TRBV6-3
j_call: TRBJ2-1
clone_size: NA
cdr3_aa: CASRRTGGWNEQFF
cdr3_nt: TGTGCCAGCAGGAGGACAGGGGGCTGGAATGAGCAGTTCTTC

d_call: NA
v_call: TRBV29-1
j_call: TRBJ2-1
clone_size: NA
cdr3_aa: CSVVKISSYNEQFF
cdr3_nt: TGCAGCGTTGTAAAGATAAGCTCCTACAATGAGCAGTTCTTC

d_call: NA
v_call: TRBV6-2/TRBV6-3
j_call: TRBJ2-5
clone_size: NA
cdr3_aa: CAAQGMTQETQYF
cdr3_nt: TGTGCCGCCCAGGGGATGACCCAAGAGACCCAGTACTTC

d_call: NA
v_call: TRBV12-3/TRBV12-4
j_call: TRBJ2-2
clone_size: many
cdr3_aa: CASGGSPMNTGELFF
cdr3_nt: TGTGCCAGCGGTGGGTCGCCGATGAACACCGGGGAGCTGTTTTTT

d_call: NA
v_call: TRBV7-8
j_call: TRBJ2-7
clone_size: many
cdr3_aa: CASSLARGSPYEQYF
cdr3_nt: TGTGCCAGCAGCTTAGCGCGGGGCAGCCCCTACGAGCAGTACTTC

d_call: NA
v_call: TRBV7-6
j_call: TRBJ2-3
clone_size: NA
cdr3_aa: CASSFGQSLFTDTQYF
cdr3_nt: TGTGCCAGCAGCTTCGGACAGTCCCTTTTCACAGATACGCAGTATTTT

d_call: TRBD2
v_call: TRBV20-1
j_call: TRBJ2-1
clone_size: many
cdr3_aa: CSARDLLRGGEQFF
cdr3_nt: TGCAGTGCTAGAGATCTGCTGCGGGGGGGTGAGCAGTTCTTC

d_call: NA
v_call: TRBV24-1
j_call: TRBJ2-1
clone_size: many
cdr3_aa: CATSDQGREAIEQFF
cdr3_nt: TGTGCCACCAGTGATCAGGGAAGAGAGGCGATTGAGCAGTTCTTC

d_call: TRBD1
v_call: TRBV7-2
j_call: TRBJ2-2
clone_size: NA
cdr3_aa: CASSFRTGDFGELFF
cdr3_nt: TGTGCCAGCAGCTTCAGGACAGGCGACTTCGGGGAGCTGTTTTTT